This T cell receptor beta chain was captured by sequencing in a study of T cell responses to AZD1222 COVID-19 vaccine. Whole-study results and caveats: Clonal diversity may have been underestimated in mostly white British donors.

The V gene's germline CDR1 is SGHRS and CDR2 YFSETQ. V shed 4 bases and J 3 bases; nucleotides not matched to a gene: 7. This CDR3 comprises 14 residues. This clone was detected only a few times. The antigen remains undetermined. Sequencing was performed with immunoSEQ multiplex PCR; in TCRdb, only in-frame clones are kept and a portion is missing. The data hold 120,000 to 150,000 clones, with approximately 90% observed a single time. This specimen was peripheral blood, taken on day 0 of AZD1222 vaccination. This chain joins TRBV5-1 and TRBJ2-7; 7 positions match TRBD1. This receptor was obtained from an adult in good health. CDR3: CASSTGTEDYEQYF. In nucleotides, the CDR3 is TGCGCCAGCAGCACAGGGACAGAGGACTACGAGCAGTACTTC.